What follows are 12 T cell receptor beta chains derived from one specimen sequenced in a study of identical twins. TCRdb processed the 5' RACE reads anew with MiXCR; each CDR3 protein has one entry. The sample gives 500,000 to 550,000 distinct CDR3 sequences, 22% of which show up once; 0.8% to 1% is in the top ten. These same records also appear under a second study, on T cells expressing NK-cell markers.

The specimen sequenced was CD4+ T cells sorted from blood. Source of these receptors: a young woman in good health.

The J gene is TRBJ2-7, the V gene TRBV3-1; TRBD1 aligns across 8 bases. After removal of 2 bases from V and 6 bases from J, the junction contained 6 bases not matched to a gene. The CDR3 has 14 residues. Germline-derived CDR1 and CDR2 are LGHDT and YNNKEL (reference sequence). Here the CDR3 reads CASSQLGQGFEQYF. As DNA, the CDR3 is TGTGCCAGCAGCCAATTAGGACAGGGCTTCGAGCAGTACTTC.

This clonotype has only a few counts. The chain joins TRBV6-5 to TRBJ1-1, with D hard to call. With 3 bases removed from V and 1 base from J, the gap between germline ends came to 6 bases. This CDR3 has 13 amino acids. Per the germline V gene, CDR1 is MNHEY and CDR2 is SVGAGI. The CDR3 reads CASSYKGNTEAFF. The CDR3 DNA reads TGTGCCAGCAGTTATAAGGGGAACACTGAAGCTTTCTTT.

The rearrangement uses TRBV5-7 and TRBJ2-6, with 7 bases identical to TRBD2. TRBV5-7 falls under the ORF class, with uncertain function. The length of the CDR3 is 17 residues. Germline trimming cut 4 bases from V and 2 bases from J; bases unmatched to any gene: 9. CDR3 loop: CASSPGGILPGANVLTF. DNA of the CDR3: TGTGCCAGCAGCCCCGGGGGGATTCTCCCTGGGGCCAACGTCCTGACTTTC.

The chain carries TRBV30 and TRBJ1-1; weak D call: TRBD1 (5 bases). Trimming took off 1 base at V and 1 base at J, with 10 bases between the two ends. The germline CDR1 and CDR2 sequences are GTSNPN and SVGIG (reference sequence). This CDR3 comprises 14 residues. The CDR3 DNA reads TGTGCCTGGAGTGCCGCGGGACGGAACACTGAAGCTTTCTTT. Protein: CAWSAAGRNTEAFF.

This clonotype occurred many times. J is TRBJ1-1 and V is TRBV5-1; no clear D. The germline CDR1 and CDR2 sequences are SGHRS and YFSETQ. The V and J ends lost 1 base and 1 base respectively, with 8 bases between them. The CDR3 contains 14 residues. The CDR3 nucleotides read TGCGCCAGCAGCTTGTGGGATCGGAACACTGAAGCTTTCTTT. Protein product: CASSLWDRNTEAFF. Filled out from reference TRBV5-1 and TRBJ1-1, the complete variable domain reads KAGVTQTPRYLIKTRGQQVTLSCSPISGHRSVSWYQQTPGQGLQFLFEYFSETQRNKGNFPGRFSGRQFSNSRSEMNVSTLELGDSALYLCASSLWDRNTEAFFGQGTRLTVV.

The CDR3 loop is CASSYPGTKISGLFF. The CDR3 bases are TGTGCCAGCAGTTATCCCGGGACCAAAATCTCGGGGCTGTTTTTT. The V gene is TRBV6-5, the J gene TRBJ1-4; D possibly corresponds to TRBD1 (5 bases). Germline loops: CDR1 MNHEY, CDR2 SVGAGI. Trimming left V 3 bases short and J 14 bases short, with 22 bases between. The CDR3 spans 15 residues.

DNA of the CDR3: TGCGCCAGCAGCTTGGCCGGGACTAGAGGGAGCGAGACCCAGTACTTC. This encodes CASSLAGTRGSETQYF. This chain joins TRBV5-1 and TRBJ2-5, with 8 bases fitting TRBD2. The V and J ends lost 0 bases and 5 bases, in that order; junction bases with no gene match: 9. In germline, CDR1 is SGHRS, CDR2 YFSETQ. The length of the CDR3 is 16 residues.

This clonotype was counted a few times. The genes are TRBV12-3 or TRBV12-4 and TRBJ2-3; a possible D gene is TRBD2 (6 bases). Trimming left V 4 bases short and J 0 bases short, with 11 bases between. This CDR3 is 15 amino acids long. The CDR3 is CASSWYGTSTDTQYF. CDR3 bases: TGTGCCAGCAGTTGGTATGGGACTAGCACAGATACGCAGTATTTT.

Only a few counts were recorded for this clonotype. CDR3 sequence (DNA): TGTGCCAGCAGTCTACAGACAGGAAAACTGTTTTTT. Protein product: CASSLQTGKLFF. The chain employs TRBV12-3 or TRBV12-4 and TRBJ1-4, with D possibly TRBD1 on 6 matching bases. This CDR3 region has 12 residues. The germline V and J ends were trimmed by 5 bases and 10 bases, with 11 bases remaining between them.

This clonotype showed up just a few times. The genes are TRBV5-6 and TRBJ1-5; D gene uncertain. Germline CDR1 reads SGHDT; CDR2 reads YYEEEE. V shed 3 bases and J shed 0 bases, with 7 bases lying between them. CDR3 size: 14 residues. CDR3 in DNA: TGTGCCAGCAGCTCGTGGGTTAGCAATCAGCCCCAGCATTTT. Translation gives CASSSWVSNQPQHF.

This sequence joins TRBV18 and TRBJ2-7; a weak D match, TRBD2 (5 bases). Deletions cut 6 bases from V and 7 bases from J, with 13 bases between. Germline CDR1 reads KGHSH; CDR2 reads LQKENI. The CDR3 runs to 12 residues. CDR3: CASSRETGEQYF. CDR3 bases: TGTGCCAGCTCTAGGGAGACGGGGGAGCAGTACTTC.

This clonotype was seen more than once but under ten times. J is TRBJ1-5 and V is TRBV20-1; D remains ambiguous. Germline assignment: CDR1 DFQATT and CDR2 SNEGSKA (reference sequence). The length of the CDR3 is 15 residues. Trimming removed 0 bases at V and 0 bases at J, with 9 bases between. CDR3 nucleotide sequence: TGCAGTGCTAGAGATCCACGTCATAGCAATCAGCCCCAGCATTTT. This gives the protein CSARDPRHSNQPQHF.